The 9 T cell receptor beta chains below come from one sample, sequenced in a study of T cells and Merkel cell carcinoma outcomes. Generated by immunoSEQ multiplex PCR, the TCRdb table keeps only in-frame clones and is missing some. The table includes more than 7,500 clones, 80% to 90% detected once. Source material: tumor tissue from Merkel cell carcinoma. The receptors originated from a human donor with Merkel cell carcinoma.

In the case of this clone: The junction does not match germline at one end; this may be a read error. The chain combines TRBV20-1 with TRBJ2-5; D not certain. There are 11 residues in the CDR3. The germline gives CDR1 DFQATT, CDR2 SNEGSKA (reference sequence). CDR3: CSARERETQYF. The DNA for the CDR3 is TGCAGTGCAAGAGAGCGTGAGACCCAGTACTTC.

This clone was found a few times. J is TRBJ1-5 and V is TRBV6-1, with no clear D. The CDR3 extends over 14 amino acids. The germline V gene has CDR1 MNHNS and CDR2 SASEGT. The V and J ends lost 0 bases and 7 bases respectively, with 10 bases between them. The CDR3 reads CASSEAGGGQPQHF. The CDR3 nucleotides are TGTGCCAGCAGTGAAGCGGGAGGAGGACAGCCCCAGCATTTT.

In DNA, the CDR3 is TGTGCCAGCTCACCAGGGGTATCCTCTGGCAATGAGCAGTTCTTC. It specifies CASSPGVSSGNEQFF. The V gene is TRBV18, the J gene TRBJ2-1; D is unresolved. Trimming cost V 2 bases and J 6 bases, with 14 bases left between them. Looked up from germline, CDR1 is KGHSH and CDR2 is LQKENI. CDR3 size: 15 residues.

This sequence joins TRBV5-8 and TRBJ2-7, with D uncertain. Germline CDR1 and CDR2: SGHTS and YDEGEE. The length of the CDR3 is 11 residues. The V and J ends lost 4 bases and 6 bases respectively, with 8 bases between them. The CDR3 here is CASSIRIEQYF. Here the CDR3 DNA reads TGTGCCAGCAGCATTCGGATCGAGCAGTACTTC.

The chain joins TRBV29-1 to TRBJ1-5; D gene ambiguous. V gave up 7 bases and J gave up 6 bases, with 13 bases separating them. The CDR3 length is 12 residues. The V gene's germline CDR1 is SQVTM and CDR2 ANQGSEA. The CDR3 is CSAIGGGQPQHF. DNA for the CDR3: TGCAGCGCTATTGGAGGTGGTCAGCCCCAGCATTTT.

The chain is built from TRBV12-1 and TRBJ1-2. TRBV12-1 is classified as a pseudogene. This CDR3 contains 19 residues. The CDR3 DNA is TGTGCCAGCAGCTTTGTATCCCCACCACACAGCGCCTCGGGGTATGGCTACACCTTC. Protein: CASSFVSPPHSASGYGYTF.

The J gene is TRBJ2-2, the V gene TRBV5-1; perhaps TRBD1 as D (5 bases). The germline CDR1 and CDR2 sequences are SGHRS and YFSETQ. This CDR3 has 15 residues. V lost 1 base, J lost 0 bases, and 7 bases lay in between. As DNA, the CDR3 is TGCGCCAGCAGCTTGACAGGCCCGAACACCGGGGAGCTGTTTTTT. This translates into CASSLTGPNTGELFF.

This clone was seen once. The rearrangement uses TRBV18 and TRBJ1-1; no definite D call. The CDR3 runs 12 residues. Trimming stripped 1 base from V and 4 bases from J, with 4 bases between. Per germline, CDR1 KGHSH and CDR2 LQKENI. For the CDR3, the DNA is TGTGCCAGCTCACCACGAGCCACTGAAGCTTTCTTT. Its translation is CASSPRATEAFF. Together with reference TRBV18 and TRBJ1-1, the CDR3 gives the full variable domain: NAGVMQNPRHLVRRRGQEARLRCSPMKGHSHVYWYRQLPEEGLKFMVYLQKENIIDESGMPKERFSAEFPKEGPSILRIQQVVRGDSAAYFCASSPRATEAFFGQGTRLTVV.

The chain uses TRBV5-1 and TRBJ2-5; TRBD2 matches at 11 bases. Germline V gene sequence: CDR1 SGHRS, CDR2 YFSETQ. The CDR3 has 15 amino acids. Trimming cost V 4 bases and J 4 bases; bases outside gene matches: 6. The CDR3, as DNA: TGCGCCAGCAGCAGACTAGCGGGGTTGTCAGAGACCCAGTACTTC. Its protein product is CASSRLAGLSETQYF.